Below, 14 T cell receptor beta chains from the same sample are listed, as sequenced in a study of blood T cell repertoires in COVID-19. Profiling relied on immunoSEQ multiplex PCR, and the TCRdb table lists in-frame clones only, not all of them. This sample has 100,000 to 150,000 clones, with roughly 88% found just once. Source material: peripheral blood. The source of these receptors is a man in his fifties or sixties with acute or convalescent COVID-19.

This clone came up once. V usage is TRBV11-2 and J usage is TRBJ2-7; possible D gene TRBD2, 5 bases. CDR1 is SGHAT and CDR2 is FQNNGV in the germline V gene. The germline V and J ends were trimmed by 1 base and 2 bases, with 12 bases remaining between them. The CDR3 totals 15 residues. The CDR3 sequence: CASSLGGITTYEQYF. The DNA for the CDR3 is TGTGCCAGCAGCTTAGGAGGGATTACAACCTACGAGCAGTACTTC.

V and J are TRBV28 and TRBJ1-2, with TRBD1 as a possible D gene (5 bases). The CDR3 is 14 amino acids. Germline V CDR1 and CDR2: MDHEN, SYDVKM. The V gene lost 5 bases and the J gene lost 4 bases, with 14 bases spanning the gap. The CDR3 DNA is TGTGCCAGCAGTGCCGCGGACAAAGGCTATGGCTACACCTTC. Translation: CASSAADKGYGYTF.

CDR3 region: CASSLTSGDTGELFF. In DNA form, the CDR3 reads TGTGCCAGCAGCCTGACTAGCGGGGACACCGGGGAGCTGTTTTTT. The rearrangement joins TRBV7-3 to TRBJ2-2, with TRBD2 matching 11 bases. The trim removed 5 bases at V and 3 bases at J, leaving 2 bases unmatched. From germline, CDR1 is SGHTA and CDR2 FQGTGA. The CDR3 spans 15 residues.

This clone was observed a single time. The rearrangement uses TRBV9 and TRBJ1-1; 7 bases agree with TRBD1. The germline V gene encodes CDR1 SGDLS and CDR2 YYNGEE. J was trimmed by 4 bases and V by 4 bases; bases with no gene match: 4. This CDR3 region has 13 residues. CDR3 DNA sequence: TGTGCCAGCAGCAGGGACAGTCCCACTGAAGCTTTCTTT. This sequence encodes CASSRDSPTEAFF. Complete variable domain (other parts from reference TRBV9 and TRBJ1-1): DSGVTQTPKHLITATGQRVTLRCSPRSGDLSVYWYQQSLDQGLQFLIQYYNGEERAKGNILERFSAQQFPDLHSELNLSSLELGDSALYFCASSRDSPTEAFFGQGTRLTVV.

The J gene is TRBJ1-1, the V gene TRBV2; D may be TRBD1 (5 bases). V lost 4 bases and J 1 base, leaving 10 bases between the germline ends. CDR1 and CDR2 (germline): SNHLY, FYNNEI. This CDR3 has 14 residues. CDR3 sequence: CASSGGSRNTEAFF. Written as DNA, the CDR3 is TGTGCCAGCAGTGGGGGCTCCAGGAACACTGAAGCTTTCTTT.

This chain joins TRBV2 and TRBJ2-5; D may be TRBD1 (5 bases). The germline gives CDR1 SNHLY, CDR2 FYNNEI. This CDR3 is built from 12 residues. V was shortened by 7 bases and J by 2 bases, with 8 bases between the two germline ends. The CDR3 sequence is CASKRQQETQYF. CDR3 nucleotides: TGTGCCAGCAAGAGACAGCAAGAGACCCAGTACTTC.

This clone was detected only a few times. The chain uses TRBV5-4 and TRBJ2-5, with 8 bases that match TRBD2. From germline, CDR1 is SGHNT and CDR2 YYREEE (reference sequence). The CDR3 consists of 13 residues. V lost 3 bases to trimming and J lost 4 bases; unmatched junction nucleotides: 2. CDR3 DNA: TGTGCCAGCAGCTCAGCGGGAGTAGAGACCCAGTACTTC. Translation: CASSSAGVETQYF.

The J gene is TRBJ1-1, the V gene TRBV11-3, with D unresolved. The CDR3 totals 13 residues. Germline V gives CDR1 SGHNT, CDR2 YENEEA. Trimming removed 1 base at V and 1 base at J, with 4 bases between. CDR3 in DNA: TGTGCCAGCAGCTTAGGACAGAACACTGAAGCTTTCTTT. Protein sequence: CASSLGQNTEAFF.

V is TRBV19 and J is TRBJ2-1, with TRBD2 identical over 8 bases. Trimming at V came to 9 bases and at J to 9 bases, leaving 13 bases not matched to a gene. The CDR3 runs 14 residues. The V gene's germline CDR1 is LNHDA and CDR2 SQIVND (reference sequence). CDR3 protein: CASNDLTSDLEQFF. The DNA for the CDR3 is TGTGCCAGCAATGACTTGACTAGCGATCTTGAGCAGTTCTTC.

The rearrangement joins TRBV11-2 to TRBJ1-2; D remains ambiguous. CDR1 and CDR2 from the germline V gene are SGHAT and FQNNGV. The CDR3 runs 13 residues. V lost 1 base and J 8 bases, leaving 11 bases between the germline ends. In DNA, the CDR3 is TGTGCCAGCAGCTTAGGGGAGGGAGCCGGCTACACCTTC. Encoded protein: CASSLGEGAGYTF.

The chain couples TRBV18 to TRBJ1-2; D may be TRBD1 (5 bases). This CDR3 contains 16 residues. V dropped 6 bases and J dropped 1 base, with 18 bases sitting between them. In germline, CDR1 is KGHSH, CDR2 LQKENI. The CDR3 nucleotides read TGTGCCAGCTCGTCGGGGGGACGCGACCTTAACTATGGCTACACCTTC. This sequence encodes CASSSGGRDLNYGYTF. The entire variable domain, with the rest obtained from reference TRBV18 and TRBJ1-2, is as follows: NAGVMQNPRHLVRRRGQEARLRCSPMKGHSHVYWYRQLPEEGLKFMVYLQKENIIDESGMPKERFSAEFPKEGPSILRIQQVVRGDSAAYFCASSSGGRDLNYGYTFGSGTRLTVV.

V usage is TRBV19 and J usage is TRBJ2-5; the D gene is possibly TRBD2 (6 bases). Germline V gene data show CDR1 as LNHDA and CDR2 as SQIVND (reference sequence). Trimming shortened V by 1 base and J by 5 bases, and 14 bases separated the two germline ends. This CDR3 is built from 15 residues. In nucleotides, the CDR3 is TGTGCCAGTAGTATAGGCGTCAGGGAGGATGAGACCCAGTACTTC. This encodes CASSIGVREDETQYF. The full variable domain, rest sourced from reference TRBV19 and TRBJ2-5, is DGGITQSPKYLFRKEGQNVTLSCEQNLNHDAMYWYRQDPGQGLRLIYYSQIVNDFQKGDIAEGYSVSREKKESFPLTVTSAQKNPTAFYLCASSIGVREDETQYFGPGTRLLVL.

CDR3 coding DNA: TGTGCCAGCAGCTTAGGACTGAGCGCATCGAACACTGAAGCTTTCTTT. It codes for CASSLGLSASNTEAFF. The chain joins TRBV11-2 to TRBJ1-1, with no clear D. Germline CDR1 SGHAT, CDR2 FQNNGV. V lost 1 base, J lost 1 base, and 13 bases lay in between. The CDR3 extends over 16 amino acids. The entire variable domain, with the rest obtained from reference TRBV11-2 and TRBJ1-1, is as follows: EAGVAQSPRYKIIEKRQSVAFWCNPISGHATLYWYQQILGQGPKLLIQFQNNGVVDDSQLPKDRFSAERLKGVDSTLKIQPAKLEDSAVYLCASSLGLSASNTEAFFGQGTRLTVV.

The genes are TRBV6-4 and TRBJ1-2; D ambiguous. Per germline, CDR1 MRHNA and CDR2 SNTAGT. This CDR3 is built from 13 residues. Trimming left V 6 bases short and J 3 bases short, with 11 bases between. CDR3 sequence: CASSPSGYYGYTF. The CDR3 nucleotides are TGTGCCAGCAGCCCCAGCGGTTACTATGGCTACACCTTC.